Following are 15 T cell receptor beta chains from one sample sequenced in a study of blood T cell repertoires in COVID-19. The repertoire was sequenced with immunoSEQ multiplex PCR; TCRdb's copy has only in-frame clones and lacks some. There are some 400,000 clones in the sample; about 89% occur only once, and under 3% lies in the top ten. Material: peripheral blood. The origin of the receptors is a woman aged 60-70 years with COVID-19, enrolled during active disease.

This chain joins TRBV6-5 and TRBJ1-1, with 9 bases lining up with TRBD1. Looked up from germline, CDR1 is MNHEY and CDR2 is SVGAGI. The length of the CDR3 is 15 residues. With 4 bases clipped from V and 1 base from J, the junction kept 4 bases outside the gene matches. The CDR3, as DNA: TGTGCCAGCAGTTGGCGGACAGGGGCGAACACTGAAGCTTTCTTT. Its protein is CASSWRTGANTEAFF.

The V gene is TRBV5-1, the J gene TRBJ1-6, with D uncertain. The length of the CDR3 is 16 residues. Germline V CDR1 and CDR2: SGHRS, YFSETQ. The V and J ends lost 3 bases and 0 bases respectively, with 10 bases between them. The CDR3 is CASSSLGGSYNSPLHF. The CDR3 bases are TGCGCCAGCAGCTCCTTAGGCGGCTCCTATAATTCACCCCTCCACTTT.

The chain has TRBV28 and TRBJ1-1, with TRBD1 matching 7 bases. The CDR3 loop spans 14 amino acids. V was clipped by 6 bases and J by 4 bases; unmatched bases: 8. CDR1 is MDHEN, CDR2 SYDVKM, per germline. Here the CDR3 reads CASRTDRVGTEAFF. DNA of the CDR3: TGTGCCAGCAGGACCGACAGGGTCGGCACTGAAGCTTTCTTT.

This rearrangement joins TRBV7-3 to TRBJ2-2; no clear D gene. Germline CDR1 SGHTA, CDR2 FQGTGA. This CDR3 region has 15 residues. V was cut by 3 bases and J by 0 bases, with 8 bases left in between. CDR3 protein: CASSLGPSNTGELFF. The CDR3 bases are TGTGCCAGCAGCTTGGGCCCCTCGAACACCGGGGAGCTGTTTTTT.

The genes are TRBV7-3 and TRBJ2-3, with D perhaps matching TRBD2 (6 bases). Germline-derived CDR1 and CDR2 are SGHTA and FQGTGA. The CDR3 totals 15 residues. Trimming stripped 3 bases from V and 4 bases from J, with 14 bases between. The CDR3 DNA is TGTGCCAGCAGCTTTTCCGGCGGGGACGCAGATACGCAGTATTTT. Its protein is CASSFSGGDADTQYF.

On this clone itself: This same CDR3 is encoded by further DNA sequences in the sample. The chain is built from TRBV6-5 and TRBJ1-1; D perhaps matches TRBD1 (5 bases). Germline lookup yields CDR1 MNHEY and CDR2 SVGAGI. CDR3 length equals 12 residues. V was clipped by 7 bases and J by 2 bases, with 8 bases between them. The CDR3 nucleotides are TGTGCCAGCAATCAGGGAAACACTGAAGCTTTCTTT. Residues: CASNQGNTEAFF.

J is TRBJ1-2 and V is TRBV19; 7 bases are shared with TRBD1. Germline CDR1 reads LNHDA; CDR2 reads SQIVND (reference sequence). The V segment lost 5 bases and the J segment 3 bases; nucleotides outside the gene matches: 9. The CDR3 has 15 residues. The CDR3 loop is CASSAKTGSDYGYTF. The DNA for the CDR3 is TGTGCCAGTAGTGCAAAGACAGGGTCGGACTATGGCTACACCTTC.

The chain recombines TRBV5-1 with TRBJ2-1; TRBD1 agrees at 9 bases. The V and J ends lost 3 bases and 5 bases, in that order; junction bases with no gene match: 3. The CDR3 runs 14 residues. The germline gives CDR1 SGHRS, CDR2 YFSETQ. The CDR3 sequence is CASSSGTGNNEQFF. The CDR3, as DNA: TGCGCCAGCAGCTCCGGGACAGGGAACAATGAGCAGTTCTTC. The whole variable domain, filled in from reference TRBV5-1 and TRBJ2-1, reads KAGVTQTPRYLIKTRGQQVTLSCSPISGHRSVSWYQQTPGQGLQFLFEYFSETQRNKGNFPGRFSGRQFSNSRSEMNVSTLELGDSALYLCASSSGTGNNEQFFGPGTRLTVL.

The genes are TRBV5-4 and TRBJ1-5, with 7 bases aligning to TRBD1. The germline CDR1 and CDR2 sequences are SGHNT and YYREEE (reference sequence). The CDR3 extends over 13 amino acids. Unmatched junction bases numbered 4, after V lost 4 bases and J lost 6 bases. CDR3 residues: CASSQQGTQPQHF. The CDR3 bases are TGTGCCAGCAGCCAACAGGGGACTCAGCCCCAGCATTTT.

The chain joins TRBV5-1 to TRBJ2-1; TRBD2 agrees at 12 bases. CDR3 length: 17 residues. Germline CDR1 SGHRS, CDR2 YFSETQ. The junction had 10 bases not matched to a gene; V was cut back by 0 bases and J by 9 bases. CDR3 coding DNA: TGCGCCAGCAGCTTGGCCCCTAGCGGGGGGGAAAGGAGTGAGCAGTTCTTC. It specifies CASSLAPSGGERSEQFF.

The chain links TRBV10-3 to TRBJ2-1, with 10 bases matching TRBD1. V lost 6 bases and J lost 8; bases outside the gene matches: 7. This CDR3 comprises 14 residues. The germline CDR1 and CDR2 sequences are ENHRY and SYGVKD. The CDR3 DNA is TGTGCCATCAGAGCCGGGACAGGGGTACATGAGCAGTTCTTC. Amino acid sequence: CAIRAGTGVHEQFF.

J is TRBJ1-2 and V is TRBV19, with D possibly TRBD1 on 5 matching bases. Germline CDR1 LNHDA, CDR2 SQIVND (reference sequence). V was cut by 5 bases and J by 2 bases, with 12 bases left in between. The CDR3 consists of 14 residues. CDR3 amino acids: CASSQGLLNYGYTF. CDR3 nucleotides: TGTGCCAGTAGTCAGGGCCTCCTCAACTATGGCTACACCTTC.

V gene TRBV19 combines with J gene TRBJ1-1; D not certain. The CDR3 spans 14 residues. V gave up 3 bases and J gave up 2 bases, with 10 bases separating them. Per the germline V gene, CDR1 is LNHDA and CDR2 is SQIVND (reference sequence). CDR3 sequence (DNA): TGTGCCAGTAGTATTACATCGGGAAACACTGAAGCTTTCTTT. Its translation is CASSITSGNTEAFF.

The chain recombines TRBV5-6 with TRBJ1-3, with a tentative D call TRBD1 (5 bases). This CDR3 is built from 14 residues. Germline V lookup: CDR1 SGHDT, CDR2 YYEEEE. V dropped 0 bases and J dropped 4 bases, with 8 bases sitting between them. The CDR3 bases are TGTGCCAGCAGCTTGGCAGGGTCCGGAAACACCATATATTTT. Its protein is CASSLAGSGNTIYF.

The chain has TRBV5-1 and TRBJ1-3; 7 positions agree with TRBD1. The CDR3 length is 14 residues. The germline V gene has CDR1 SGHRS and CDR2 YFSETQ. The V segment lost 4 bases and the J segment 1 base; nucleotides outside the gene matches: 2. The CDR3 loop is CASSAQGSGNTIYF. The CDR3 DNA follows: TGCGCCAGCAGCGCACAGGGGTCTGGAAACACCATATATTTT.